This passage covers 29 T cell receptor beta chains from one sample sequenced in a study of T cells after yellow fever vaccination. From the 5' RACE reads, TCRdb called clonotypes with MiXCR, one entry per CDR3 protein. The data show about 200,000 distinct CDR3 sequences, less than 3.5% seen once. The specimen was CD4+ T cells sorted from PBMCs, collected 10 days after the yellow fever booster vaccination. These TCRs come from a man in his late teens or twenties who received the YFV17D yellow fever vaccine.

The sample holds many counts of this clonotype. The J gene is TRBJ2-3, the V gene TRBV5-4; D remains unclear. Germline V gene data show CDR1 as SGHNT and CDR2 as YYREEE (reference sequence). Trimming left V 4 bases short and J 0 bases short, with 9 bases between. This CDR3 comprises 14 residues. CDR3 loop: CASSPRRSTDTQYF. The CDR3 coding sequence is TGTGCCAGCAGCCCACGACGTAGCACAGATACGCAGTATTTT.

This chain uses TRBV5-1 with TRBJ2-1; D may be TRBD2 (5 bases). With 4 bases removed from V and 6 bases from J, the gap between germline ends came to 14 bases. Germline lookup yields CDR1 SGHRS and CDR2 YFSETQ. The CDR3 loop spans 14 amino acids. CDR3 loop: CASSEGISSNEQFF. CDR3 nucleotides: TGCGCCAGCAGCGAGGGTATAAGTTCCAATGAGCAGTTCTTC.

This clonotype has ten or more counts. The rearrangement joins TRBV11-3 to TRBJ1-1; D gene unclear. The V end was cut by 5 bases, the J end by 5 bases, with 12 bases between. This CDR3 has 13 residues. Per germline, CDR1 SGHNT and CDR2 YENEEA. The CDR3 reads CASSRGFGTEAFF. The DNA of the CDR3 is TGTGCCAGCAGCCGAGGGTTTGGGACTGAAGCTTTCTTT.

This clonotype was seen ten or more times. The chain has TRBV7-9 and TRBJ1-2; D remains ambiguous. V lost 5 bases, J lost 3 bases, and 10 bases lay in between. The CDR3 consists of 13 residues. The germline gives CDR1 SEHNR, CDR2 FQNEAQ (reference sequence). CDR3 DNA sequence: TGTGCCAGCAGCGCCCGGACGGACTATGGCTACACCTTC. This encodes CASSARTDYGYTF.

A note on this clonotype: A junction boundary mismatches the germline segment, possibly from a read error. The V call is TRBV7-7, the J call TRBJ1-6; 9 nucleotides align to TRBD1. Germline V gene lookup returns CDR1 SSHAT and CDR2 FNYEAQ (reference sequence). The CDR3 length is 18 residues. As DNA, the CDR3 is TGTGCTAGCACCACCATATACCGGGACAGGGATTATCTATCACCCCTCCACTTT. Protein: CASTTIYRDRDYLSPLHF. The full variable domain, rest sourced from reference TRBV7-7 and TRBJ1-6, is GAGVSQSPRYKVTKRGQDVTLRCDPISSHATLYWYQQALGQGPEFLTYFNYEAQPDKSGLPSDRFSAERPEGSISTLTIQRTEQRDSAMYRCASTTIYRDRDYLSPLHFGNGTRLTVT.

This chain links TRBV9 with TRBJ2-1, with a tentative D call TRBD2 (5 bases). Trimming removed 0 bases at V and 9 bases at J, with 10 bases between. Germline V CDR1 and CDR2: SGDLS, YYNGEE. The CDR3 has 13 residues. In nucleotides, the CDR3 is TGTGCCAGCAGCGTAGGGTCAGGAGGTGAGCAGTTCTTC. This gives the protein CASSVGSGGEQFF. The complete variable domain, with remaining parts taken from reference TRBV9 and TRBJ2-1, reads DSGVTQTPKHLITATGQRVTLRCSPRSGDLSVYWYQQSLDQGLQFLIQYYNGEERAKGNILERFSAQQFPDLHSELNLSSLELGDSALYFCASSVGSGGEQFFGPGTRLTVL.

Many counts were recorded for this clonotype. The V call is TRBV6-2 or TRBV6-3, the J call TRBJ2-7; no reliable D call. V lost 0 bases to trimming and J lost 1 base, with 13 bases between them. This CDR3 contains 16 residues. Per the germline V gene, CDR1 is MNHEY and CDR2 is SVGEGT. CDR3 in amino acids: CASSYSMTSQSYEQYF. CDR3 nucleotides: TGTGCCAGCAGTTACTCGATGACCAGTCAGTCCTACGAGCAGTACTTC.

Comment on this clonotype: A read error may be the cause here, since a much bigger clone is one base away. The rearrangement uses TRBV7-2 and TRBJ2-3; D possibly corresponds to TRBD2 (5 bases). V lost 1 base to trimming and J lost 3 bases, with 14 bases between them. There are 16 residues in the CDR3. Germline-derived CDR1 and CDR2 are SGHTA and FQGNSA. The CDR3 DNA is TGTGCCAGCAGCTTAGAGGGAGCTCTGAGAACAGATACGCAGTATTTT. This sequence encodes CASSLEGALRTDTQYF.

Ten or more counts support this clonotype. This chain links TRBV6-2 or TRBV6-3 with TRBJ1-5; D is uncertain. Trimming left V 6 bases short and J 14 bases short, with 14 bases between. The CDR3 length is 11 residues. The V gene's germline CDR1 is MNHEY and CDR2 SVGEGT. CDR3 coding DNA: TGTGCCAGCAGGTTAGACGGGAGGGAGCATTTT. This translates into CASRLDGREHF.

The table lists this clonotype with many counts. V is TRBV30 and J is TRBJ1-1; D not resolved. The CDR3 consists of 13 residues. Germline V gene sequence: CDR1 GTSNPN, CDR2 SVGIG (reference sequence). V dropped 4 bases and J dropped 11 bases, with 20 bases sitting between them. The DNA of the CDR3 is TGTGCCTGGACTTCGGATGGGCCCCGGGAGGCTTTCTTT. As protein: CAWTSDGPREAFF.

This clonotype appeared many times. The chain couples TRBV12-3 or TRBV12-4 to TRBJ2-7, with TRBD1 identical over 7 bases. With V trimmed by 3 bases and J by 2 bases, 4 bases remained unmatched. This CDR3 has 14 amino acids. CDR3 region: CASSLGDSPYEQYF. DNA of the CDR3: TGTGCCAGCAGTTTGGGGGACAGTCCCTACGAGCAGTACTTC.

This clonotype was seen at least ten times. The chain links TRBV11-2 to TRBJ1-6; 8 bases are shared with TRBD1. The ends lost 5 bases at V and 7 bases at J; junction bases unmatched: 7. The CDR3 contains 15 residues. CDR1 and CDR2 from the germline V gene are SGHAT and FQNNGV. The CDR3 protein is CASSRQGPTNSPLHF. The CDR3 bases are TGTGCCAGCAGCAGACAGGGGCCTACCAATTCACCCCTCCACTTT.

J is TRBJ1-5 and V is TRBV6-6, with a weak D call TRBD1 (6 bases). Germline CDR1 is MNHNY and CDR2 is SVGAGI (reference sequence). The V end lost 0 bases, the J end lost 5 bases, and 8 bases lay between the germline ends. The CDR3 contains 14 residues. The CDR3 spells CASSYSQGDQPQHF. CDR3 DNA: TGTGCCAGCAGTTACTCACAGGGAGATCAGCCCCAGCATTTT.

The V call is TRBV5-6, the J call TRBJ2-3; 8 bases align to TRBD2. The germline CDR1 and CDR2 sequences are SGHDT and YYEEEE. The CDR3 loop spans 13 amino acids. V lost 4 bases to trimming and J lost 7 bases; unmatched junction nucleotides: 5. The CDR3 loop is CASSPGGRNTQYF. CDR3 DNA sequence: TGTGCCAGCAGCCCGGGGGGGCGAAATACGCAGTATTTT.

V and J are TRBV6-2 or TRBV6-3 and TRBJ2-7; D might be TRBD2 (6 bases). This CDR3 has 15 amino acids. V was pared by 1 base and J by 1 base, with 11 bases between. The V gene's germline CDR1 is MNHEY and CDR2 SVGEGT. The CDR3 sequence: CASSYWGRGSYEQYF. The CDR3 bases are TGTGCCAGCAGTTACTGGGGCCGGGGGTCCTACGAGCAGTACTTC.

This clonotype was counted between two and nine times. The chain recombines TRBV5-4 with TRBJ1-6; 10 bases align to TRBD1. Germline loops: CDR1 SGHNT, CDR2 YYREEE (reference sequence). After removal of 2 bases from V and 5 bases from J, the junction contained 4 bases not matched to a gene. The CDR3 length is 16 residues. The CDR3 sequence: CASSFGTGADNSPLHF. The DNA of the CDR3 is TGTGCCAGCAGCTTTGGGACAGGGGCCGATAATTCACCCCTCCACTTT.

Only a few counts were recorded for this clonotype. The rearrangement links TRBV6-5 to TRBJ1-2; D is unresolved. Germline V CDR1 and CDR2: MNHEY, SVGAGI. The CDR3 consists of 14 residues. Trimming left V 0 bases short and J 8 bases short, with 13 bases between. CDR3 nucleotide sequence: TGTGCCAGCAGTTACTCCGTCAGGACGGGAGGCTACACCTTC. Encoded protein: CASSYSVRTGGYTF.

This clonotype was picked up many times. J is TRBJ2-3 and V is TRBV6-5; D is perhaps TRBD1 (6 bases). With 6 bases removed from V and 1 base from J, the gap between germline ends came to 14 bases. Germline V gene lookup returns CDR1 MNHEY and CDR2 SVGAGI. The CDR3 runs 15 residues. CDR3 DNA sequence: TGTGCCAGCAGGAGAACAGGGTGGGGCACAGATACGCAGTATTTT. This gives the protein CASRRTGWGTDTQYF.

The rearrangement joins TRBV11-2 to TRBJ2-2; possible D gene TRBD1, 5 bases. Germline assignment: CDR1 SGHAT and CDR2 FQNNGV. This CDR3 spans 12 amino acids. Trimming removed 4 bases at V and 8 bases at J, with 8 bases between. In nucleotides, the CDR3 is TGTGCCAGCAGCTCGACAGTGGGGGAGCTGTTTTTT. Its translation is CASSSTVGELFF.

There are many counts of this clonotype. V gene TRBV7-2 combines with J gene TRBJ1-1; D gene unclear. Trimming pared 1 base from V and 10 bases from J, leaving 10 bases between. The CDR3 length is 12 residues. Germline assignment: CDR1 SGHTA and CDR2 FQGNSA. CDR3: CASSLVPGRAFF. CDR3 DNA sequence: TGTGCCAGCAGCTTAGTCCCCGGTAGAGCTTTCTTT.

This clonotype occurred many times. The chain employs TRBV12-3 or TRBV12-4 and TRBJ1-2; no reliable D call. The CDR3 covers 13 residues. Trimming left V 5 bases short and J 8 bases short, with 15 bases between. DNA of the CDR3: TGTGCCAGCAGTCTATACCTTAAAGTAGGCTACACCTTC. It specifies CASSLYLKVGYTF.

This clonotype was seen ten or more times. V gene TRBV6-6 combines with J gene TRBJ2-1; D gene unclear. Germline values: CDR1 MNHNY, CDR2 SVGAGI (reference sequence). The CDR3 is made up of 13 amino acids. The V end lost 2 bases, the J end lost 6 bases, and 8 bases lay between the germline ends. The CDR3 reads CASSYVSSNEQFF. The CDR3 DNA is TGTGCCAGCAGTTACGTCTCTAGCAATGAGCAGTTCTTC.

Many counts were recorded for this clonotype. The V call is TRBV5-1, the J call TRBJ2-1; 11 positions match TRBD2. The CDR3 spans 14 residues. CDR1 and CDR2 from the germline V gene are SGHRS and YFSETQ. V gave up 5 bases and J gave up 10 bases; unmatched junction bases: 8. The CDR3 DNA sequence: TGCGCCAGCAGTCTGACTAGCGGGGCCTTGGAGCAGTTCTTC. Protein sequence: CASSLTSGALEQFF.

At least ten counts were recorded for this clonotype. This rearrangement joins TRBV9 to TRBJ2-2; possibly TRBD1 or TRBD2 for D (5 bases each). This CDR3 is built from 18 residues. Trimming cost V 1 base and J 4 bases, with 20 bases left between them. Germline V CDR1 and CDR2: SGDLS, YYNGEE. CDR3 sequence: CASSVNRGPAFGTGELFF. CDR3 DNA: TGTGCCAGCAGCGTAAATCGGGGACCCGCCTTTGGCACCGGGGAGCTGTTTTTT. The entire variable domain, with the rest obtained from reference TRBV9 and TRBJ2-2, is as follows: DSGVTQTPKHLITATGQRVTLRCSPRSGDLSVYWYQQSLDQGLQFLIQYYNGEERAKGNILERFSAQQFPDLHSELNLSSLELGDSALYFCASSVNRGPAFGTGELFFGEGSRLTVL.

This clonotype has ten or more counts. The rearrangement uses TRBV5-1 and TRBJ2-2; possible D gene TRBD2, 5 bases. Germline values: CDR1 SGHRS, CDR2 YFSETQ. This CDR3 is built from 13 residues. Trimming took off 5 bases at V and 6 bases at J, with 11 bases between the two ends. The CDR3 DNA is TGCGCCAGCAGAAAGGCTAGCTCCGGGGAGCTGTTTTTT. Translation gives CASRKASSGELFF.

Many counts were recorded for this clonotype. The chain uses TRBV5-1 and TRBJ2-5; 7 bases align to TRBD2. The CDR3 is 15 amino acids. V lost 3 bases to trimming and J lost 4 bases; unmatched junction nucleotides: 9. The V gene's germline CDR1 is SGHRS and CDR2 YFSETQ. CDR3 amino acids: CASSWGSGEGETQYF. The CDR3 DNA sequence: TGCGCCAGCAGCTGGGGAAGCGGGGAAGGAGAGACCCAGTACTTC.

This clonotype has at least ten counts. The chain uses TRBV12-3 or TRBV12-4 and TRBJ1-3, with D tentatively TRBD1 (5 bases). V gave up 6 bases and J gave up 2 bases, with 8 bases separating them. The CDR3 contains 13 residues. The CDR3 loop reads CASRWGAGNTIYF. The CDR3 nucleotides are TGTGCCAGCAGGTGGGGGGCTGGAAACACCATATATTTT.

This clonotype was recorded at least ten times. The chain is built from TRBV5-1 and TRBJ2-7; 16 bases match TRBD2. Germline-derived CDR1 and CDR2 are SGHRS and YFSETQ. Unmatched junction bases numbered 9, after V lost 1 base and J lost 2 bases. The CDR3 sequence is 19 residues long. Written as DNA, the CDR3 is TGCGCCAGCAGCTTGCCTGGGACTAGCGGGGGGGGCCGAGCCTACGAGCAGTACTTC. Translating gives CASSLPGTSGGGRAYEQYF. Full variable domain (rest looked up from reference TRBV5-1 and TRBJ2-7): KAGVTQTPRYLIKTRGQQVTLSCSPISGHRSVSWYQQTPGQGLQFLFEYFSETQRNKGNFPGRFSGRQFSNSRSEMNVSTLELGDSALYLCASSLPGTSGGGRAYEQYFGPGTRLTVT.

This clonotype was found many times. This chain uses TRBV6-5 with TRBJ1-2, with TRBD1 matching 7 bases. V shed 0 bases, J shed 4 bases, and the junction held 5 bases outside the gene matches. Germline V CDR1 and CDR2: MNHEY, SVGAGI. This CDR3 is built from 15 residues. This CDR3 reads CASSYSTGRAYGYTF. DNA for the CDR3: TGTGCCAGCAGTTACTCGACAGGGCGTGCCTATGGCTACACCTTC.